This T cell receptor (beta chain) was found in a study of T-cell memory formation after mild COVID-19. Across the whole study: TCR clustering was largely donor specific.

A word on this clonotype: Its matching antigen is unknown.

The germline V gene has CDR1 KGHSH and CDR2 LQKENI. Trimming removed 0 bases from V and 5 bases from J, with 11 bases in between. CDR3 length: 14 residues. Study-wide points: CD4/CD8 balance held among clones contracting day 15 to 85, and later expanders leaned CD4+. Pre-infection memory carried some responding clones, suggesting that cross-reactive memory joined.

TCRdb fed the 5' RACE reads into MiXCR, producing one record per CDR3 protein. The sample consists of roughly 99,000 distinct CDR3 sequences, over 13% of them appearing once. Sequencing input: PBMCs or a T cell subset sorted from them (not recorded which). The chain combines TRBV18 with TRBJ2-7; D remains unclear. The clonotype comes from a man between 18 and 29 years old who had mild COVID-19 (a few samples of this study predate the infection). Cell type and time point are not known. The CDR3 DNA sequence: TGTGCCAGCTCACCACCGGGGATTCGCGACGAGCAGTACTTC. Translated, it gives CASSPPGIRDEQYF.